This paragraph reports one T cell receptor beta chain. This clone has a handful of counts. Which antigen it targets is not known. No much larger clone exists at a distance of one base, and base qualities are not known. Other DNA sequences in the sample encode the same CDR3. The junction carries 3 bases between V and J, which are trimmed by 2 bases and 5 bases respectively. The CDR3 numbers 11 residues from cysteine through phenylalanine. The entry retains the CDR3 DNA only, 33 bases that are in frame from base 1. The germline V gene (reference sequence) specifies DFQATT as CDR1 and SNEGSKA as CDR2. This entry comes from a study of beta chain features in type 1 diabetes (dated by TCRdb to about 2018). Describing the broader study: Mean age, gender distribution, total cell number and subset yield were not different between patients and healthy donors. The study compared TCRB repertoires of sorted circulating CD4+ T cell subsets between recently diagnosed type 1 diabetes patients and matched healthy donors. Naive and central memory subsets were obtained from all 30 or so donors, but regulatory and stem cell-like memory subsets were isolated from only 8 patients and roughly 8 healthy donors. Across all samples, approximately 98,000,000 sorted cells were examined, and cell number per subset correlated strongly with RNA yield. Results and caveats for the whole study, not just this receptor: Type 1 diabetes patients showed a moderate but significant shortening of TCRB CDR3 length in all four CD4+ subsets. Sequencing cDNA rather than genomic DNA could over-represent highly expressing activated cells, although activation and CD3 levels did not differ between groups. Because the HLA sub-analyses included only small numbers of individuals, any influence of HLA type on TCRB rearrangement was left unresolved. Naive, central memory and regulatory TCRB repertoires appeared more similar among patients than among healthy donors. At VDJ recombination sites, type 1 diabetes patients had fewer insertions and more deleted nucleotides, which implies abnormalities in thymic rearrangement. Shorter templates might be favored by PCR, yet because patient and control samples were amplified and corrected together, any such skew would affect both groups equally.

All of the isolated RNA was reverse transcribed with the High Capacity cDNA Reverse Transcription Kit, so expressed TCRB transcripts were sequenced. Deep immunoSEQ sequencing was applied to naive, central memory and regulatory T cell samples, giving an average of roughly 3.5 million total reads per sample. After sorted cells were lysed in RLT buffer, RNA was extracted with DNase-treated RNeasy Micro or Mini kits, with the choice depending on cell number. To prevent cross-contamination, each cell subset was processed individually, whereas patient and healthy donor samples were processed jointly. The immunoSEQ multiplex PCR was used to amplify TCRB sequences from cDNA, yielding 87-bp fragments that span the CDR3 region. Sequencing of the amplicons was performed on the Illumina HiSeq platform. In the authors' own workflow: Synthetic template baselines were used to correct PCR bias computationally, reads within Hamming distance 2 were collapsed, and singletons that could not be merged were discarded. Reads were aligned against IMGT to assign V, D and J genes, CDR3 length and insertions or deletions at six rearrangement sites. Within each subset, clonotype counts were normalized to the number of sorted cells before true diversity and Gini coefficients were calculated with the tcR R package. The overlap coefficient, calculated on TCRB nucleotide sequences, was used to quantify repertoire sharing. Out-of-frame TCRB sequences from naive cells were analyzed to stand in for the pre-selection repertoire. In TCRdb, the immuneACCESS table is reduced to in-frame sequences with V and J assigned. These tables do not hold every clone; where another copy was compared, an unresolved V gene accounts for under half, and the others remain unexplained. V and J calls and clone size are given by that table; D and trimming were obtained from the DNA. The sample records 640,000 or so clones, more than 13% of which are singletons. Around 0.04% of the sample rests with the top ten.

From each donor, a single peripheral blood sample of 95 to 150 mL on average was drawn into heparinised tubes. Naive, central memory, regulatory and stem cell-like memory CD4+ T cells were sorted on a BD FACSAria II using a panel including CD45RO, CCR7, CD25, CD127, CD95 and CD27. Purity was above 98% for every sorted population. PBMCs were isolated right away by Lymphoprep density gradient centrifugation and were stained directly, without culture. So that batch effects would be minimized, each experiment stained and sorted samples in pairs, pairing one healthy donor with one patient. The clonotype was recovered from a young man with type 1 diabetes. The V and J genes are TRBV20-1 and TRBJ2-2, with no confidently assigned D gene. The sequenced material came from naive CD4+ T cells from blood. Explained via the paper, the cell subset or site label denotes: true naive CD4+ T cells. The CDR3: CSARRTGELFF. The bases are TGCAGTGCTAGACGGACCGGGGAGCTGTTTTTT.